This T cell receptor (beta chain) was found in a study of T cell responses to AZD1222 COVID-19 vaccine (dated by TCRdb to the early 2020s). At the level of the whole study: AZD1222 recipients with second doses at about 4 weeks or about 12 weeks were pooled, because spike-specific TCR depth and breadth did not differ between schedules. Trial participants were enrolled by age into subgroups of 18-55, 56-69 and 70-plus years, and about 150, 27 and 61 TCR-sequenced participants, respectively, were included in these subgroups. TCR sequencing was performed for roughly 250 trial participants, of whom about 200 were given two doses of AZD1222 and 26 were given two doses of MenACWY control vaccine.

The CDR3 regions of human TCRbeta chains were analyzed by immunosequencing. In the authors' own workflow: TCRs in the repertoires were compared against a reference library of SARS-CoV-2-specific TCRs that had been generated with the MIRA antigen-specificity platform. Breadth was defined as the fraction of unique TCRs that were SARS-CoV-2-associated, and depth was defined as the fraction of total T cells that were SARS-CoV-2-associated. Using the MIRA data, each spike-specific TCR was assigned both to the spike region to which the TCR was reactive and to a CD4 or CD8 class. Log10-transformed breadth and depth values were compared by one-way ANOVA with Sidak's multiple comparisons tests. Not all clones reach the TCRdb copy of this immuneACCESS table, which keeps in-frame sequences only. Checked studies attribute under half of the gap to unresolved V genes and leave the rest unexplained. The V and J calls and clone size were taken over from that table, and D and trimming were inferred from the DNA. In all, the sample holds about 130,000 clones, and roughly 84% of those were seen once. The biggest ten clones account for over 4% of the sample.

As for this clone: The clone's antigen remains unknown. Per-base qualities were not stored, and no clone one base away is much larger.

The sample's time point, from its label and the paper: baseline before first vaccination. The vaccinee samples were drawn from two UK trials, COV001 and COV002, one of which was a single-blind randomized controlled phase 2/3 trial testing AZD1222 (ChAdOx1 nCoV-19) in healthy adults. For TCRbeta chain sequencing, PBMC samples were collected from trial participants at day 0 and at day 28 after the second dose. Summary of the overall study and its limitations: The 56-69-year group was small, and its depth increase did not reach significance, likely because of low power. CD4 TCRs associated with the vaccine covered the entire spike protein, and the dominant responses were in regions 160-218 and 743-854. Participants were mostly white British and included more females than males, and it was suggested by the authors that clonal diversity may have been underestimated. Epitopes outside the regions mutated in the B.1.351 and B.1.1.7 variants were reportedly recognized by nearly half of the unique spike-specific TCRs. Conclusions about previously exposed vaccinees are limited, since just a handful of AZD1222 recipients were seropositive for SARS-CoV-2 at baseline. Spike-specific TCR breadth and depth rose significantly after two AZD1222 doses compared with day 0 and with MenACWY recipients. No day 14 peak-response samples were available, so repertoires were characterized only after the peak T cell response.

The germline V gene yields SGHRS for CDR1 and YFSETQ for CDR2. Counted from cysteine to phenylalanine, this CDR3 has 14 amino acids. Only CDR3 DNA is held: 42 bases, read in frame from base 1. The junction shows trimming of 5 bases on V and 0 bases on J, plus 8 bases between the germline ends. Material: peripheral blood, obtained on day 0 of AZD1222 vaccination. The V and J segments used are TRBV5-1 and TRBJ2-2; TRBD1 is a weak D gene call, 6 bases matching. This sequence was found in an adult in good health. Here the CDR3 is given as CASRDSTNTGELFF. The nucleotide sequence reads TGCGCCAGCAGGGACAGCACGAACACCGGGGAGCTGTTTTTT. Full variable domain (CDR3 extended with the reference TRBV5-1 and TRBJ2-2 proteins): KAGVTQTPRYLIKTRGQQVTLSCSPISGHRSVSWYQQTPGQGLQFLFEYFSETQRNKGNFPGRFSGRQFSNSRSEMNVSTLELGDSALYLCASRDSTNTGELFFGEGSRLTVL.